This TCR beta chain came from a study of intratumoral heterogeneity in liver cancer. Regarding the study in general: Across the full approximately 13-patient cohort, most patients were male and the median age was 63 years. To investigate intratumor heterogeneity, the study integrated RNA-seq, DNA sequencing, TCR-seq and SNP array data drawn from multiple regions of hepatocellular carcinoma specimens. The full cohort included 71 multiregional samples from approximately 15 HCC patients, consisting of around 49 tumoral regions and approximately 20 adjacent nontumoral regions. Here is what the overall study found, with its caveats: The authors acknowledged a relatively low patient number and under-sampled tumor-infiltrating lymphocyte representation as limitations.

As to this clone: The specificity of this receptor is unknown. Per-base qualities were not stored, and no clone one base away is much larger.

TCR beta chain CDR3 regions were sequenced from genomic DNA using the immunoSEQ assay. Rearranged VDJ segments were amplified with primers that anneal to V and J segments. The authors' pipeline ran thus. The ImmunoSeq Analyzer software was used to calculate clonality and richness metrics. Clones with differential abundance between regions were identified with Fisher's exact test combined with a beta-binomial method for additional stringency. TCRdb mirrors the immuneACCESS table, restricted to in-frame sequences. Some clones are absent from its copies; in checked studies, under half trace to an unresolved V gene, and the reason for the others is unknown. V and J calls and clone size are given by that table; D and trimming were obtained from the DNA. Recorded for this sample are tens of thousands of clones; over 60% of them occurred a single time. The ten top clones hold approximately 18% of the sample.

Early-stage hepatocellular carcinoma was present in all patients, and no therapy was administered to any patient before surgical resection. No macroscopic evidence of necrosis or hemorrhage was present in the sampled areas. In two patients, TCR sequencing (ImmunoSeq) was performed on multiple regions. Frozen tissue samples from resection were taken at least 1 cm away from one another. Samples labelled N were derived from nontumoral liver tissue adjacent to the tumor. Genomic DNA was extracted from bulk tissue using the DNeasy blood and tissue kit. V loses 5 bases, J loses 4 bases, and the germline ends lie 17 bases apart. Its CDR3 holds 15 amino acids, cysteine through phenylalanine. The retained sequence is limited to the CDR3, 45 bases, with the frame set at the first base. CDR1 MNHNY and CDR2 SVGAGI were looked up in the germline V gene (reference sequence).

The source material was tumor-adjacent normal tissue, sampled before any cancer treatment. This receptor chain uses TRBV6-6 and TRBJ1-2; the D gene is perhaps TRBD1, from 5 matching bases. The TCR was taken from a woman between 65 and 79 years old with hepatocellular carcinoma. The sequenced DNA: TGTGCCAGCAGTACTCGGACACCTGTCCTCTATGGCTACACCTTC. Translation gives CASSTRTPVLYGYTF.